Listed below are T cell receptor beta chains from one sample, sequenced in a study of T cells in Graves' hyperthyroidism and ophthalmopathy. TCRdb ran MiXCR on the multiplex PCR reads and lists one entry per CDR3 protein. The sample lists about 560,000 distinct CDR3 sequences; around 15% were seen once. Material: blood. The receptors stem from a woman aged 18 to 35 with Graves' hyperthyroidism. Both conserved end residues are part of each CDR3. The D gene is left open where the match is weak. Size values are once, few and many counts, or a class for expanded clones, and some rows have none.

j_gene,abundance,d_gene,v_gene,CDR3aa
TRBJ2-7,many,NA,TRBV2,CASSEAPRGHEQYF
TRBJ1-2,NA,NA,TRBV19,CASSIDRGLNYGYTF
TRBJ2-3,many,NA,TRBV11-2,CASSFLSTDTQYF
TRBJ1-1,many,NA,TRBV18,CASSATGLDTEAFF
TRBJ1-2,many,NA,TRBV18,CASSPPQGAYGYTF
TRBJ2-2,many,NA,TRBV28,CASSFQGHPNTGELFF
TRBJ2-7,few,NA,TRBV12-5,CASGLVVYEQYF
TRBJ2-7,many,TRBD2,TRBV20-1,CSARDFSGGSYEQYF
TRBJ2-7,NA,NA,TRBV12-3/TRBV12-4,CASSSNTFYEQYF
TRBJ1-6,NA,NA,TRBV7-9,CASSLSRTANSPLHF
TRBJ2-1,many,TRBD2,TRBV18,CASSHQREGDNEQFF
TRBJ2-3,NA,TRBD2,TRBV4-2,CASSRGLAGSTQYF
TRBJ2-1,many,NA,TRBV5-1,CASSRTDYNEQFF
TRBJ1-3,NA,NA,TRBV6-1,CASSEVGSGNTIYF
TRBJ2-5,NA,NA,TRBV29-1,CSVADRRSGTQYF
TRBJ2-7,NA,TRBD2,TRBV20-1,CSAPSGGTYEQYF
TRBJ2-7,few,TRBD1,TRBV11-2,CASSFRQGFSYEQYF
TRBJ2-1,few,NA,TRBV20-1,CSARRPGLYNEQFF
TRBJ1-5,many,TRBD1,TRBV20-1,CSARDQGAGGQPQHF
TRBJ1-3,NA,NA,TRBV7-9,CASSLGLTSSGNTRYF
TRBJ2-1,many,TRBD1,TRBV28,CASSWGQGNEQFF
TRBJ2-3,few,NA,TRBV7-9,CASSLGSTSTDTQYF
TRBJ2-5,NA,TRBD2,TRBV7-8,CASSLELAGGPGETQYF
TRBJ1-5,NA,NA,TRBV30,CAWSGGGPQPQHF
TRBJ2-5,few,NA,TRBV4-2,CASSQDATGETQYF
TRBJ2-2,NA,TRBD2,TRBV5-1,CASSRGGMNTGELFF
TRBJ2-1,many,TRBD2,TRBV10-3,CAIRRGDNEQFF
TRBJ2-7,NA,NA,TRBV6-6,CASSYSGAGHYEQYF
TRBJ1-5,NA,NA,TRBV7-9,CASSPDGYSNQPQHF
TRBJ2-2,few,NA,TRBV7-9,CASSWQGDTGELFF
TRBJ1-1,few,TRBD1,TRBV7-3,CASSLSGGQGARGAFF
TRBJ1-1,NA,NA,TRBV2,CASSGSGGGVLTEAFF
TRBJ2-3,NA,NA,TRBV7-2,CASSFRRATDTQYF
TRBJ2-5,few,TRBD1,TRBV11-2,CASSSSTGVETQYF
TRBJ2-7,many,NA,TRBV12-3/TRBV12-4,CASSLVAATTSYEQYF
TRBJ1-5,NA,NA,TRBV18,CASSSDMGGNQPQHF
TRBJ1-5,few,TRBD1,TRBV12-3/TRBV12-4,CASSDRGYLGPQHF
TRBJ2-6,few,NA,TRBV2,CASSVQGSGANVLTF
TRBJ2-2,NA,NA,TRBV9,CASSVGVGELFF
TRBJ2-7,NA,NA,TRBV9,CASSVSPRASYEQYF
TRBJ2-1,many,NA,TRBV20-1,CSARQGLDLLSSYNEQFF
TRBJ1-2,NA,NA,TRBV9,CASSIQGQGYTF
TRBJ1-1,many,NA,TRBV2,CASSTGVDTEAFF
TRBJ1-1,NA,TRBD1,TRBV6-2/TRBV6-3,CASRRDRGQMNTEALF
TRBJ1-5,NA,TRBD1,TRBV20-1,CSAGQGSNQPQHF
TRBJ1-5,few,NA,TRBV4-1,CASSQVGGADQPQHF
TRBJ1-2,few,NA,TRBV10-3,CALKGGGYGYTF
TRBJ1-2,few,NA,TRBV11-3,CAPALGGGPANYGYTF
TRBJ1-2,few,TRBD1,TRBV24-1,CATSTGTGHGYTF
TRBJ1-1,NA,NA,TRBV29-1,CSGGTYTEAFF
TRBJ2-7,many,TRBD2,TRBV12-3/TRBV12-4,CASSLGMGGGSEQYF
TRBJ1-1,few,NA,TRBV12-3/TRBV12-4,CASSLAVPNTEAFF